This TCR beta chain was sequenced in a study of beta chain features in type 1 diabetes. Germline-derived CDR1 and CDR2 are SGHNT and YYREEE (reference sequence). V lost 2 bases and J 2 bases, leaving 11 bases between the germline ends. The CDR3 sequence is 15 residues long. On this clone: The same CDR3 also results from other DNA sequences found in this sample.

Investigators reverse transcribed all isolated RNA, so they sequenced expressed TCRB transcripts. TCRdb keeps only in-frame clones here, not all; method: immunoSEQ multiplex PCR. The profile covers about 220,000 clones, with under 13% appearing a single time and 1% to 1.5% taken by the ten largest. The clonotype comes from a man in his late teens or twenties in good health. The rearrangement links TRBV5-4 to TRBJ2-1, with D maybe TRBD2 (6 bases). Sequenced input: central memory CD4+ T cells from blood. CDR3 sequence (DNA): TGTGCCAGCAGCTTACGTAGCGGACCCTACAATGAGCAGTTCTTC. This gives the protein CASSLRSGPYNEQFF. The variable domain in full, completed from reference TRBV5-4 and TRBJ2-1, reads ETGVTQSPTHLIKTRGQQVTLRCSSQSGHNTVSWYQQALGQGPQFIFQYYREEENGRGNFPPRFSGLQFPNYSSELNVNALELDDSALYLCASSLRSGPYNEQFFGPGTRLTVL.